The rows below give T cell receptor beta chains drawn from one sample of a study of identical twins. TCRdb processed the 5' RACE reads anew with MiXCR; each CDR3 protein has one entry. Of 300,000 to 400,000 distinct CDR3 sequences listed, roughly an eighth are singletons. The sample was also reused in another study, on yellow fever vaccine responses in identical twins.

Sequenced input: CD8+ T cells sorted from blood. These receptors were collected from a woman aged 18-29 years in good health. Both conserved end residues are part of each CDR3. Size is omitted from some rows. Given values are once, few, many or a class for expanded clones.

>few|TRBV9
CASSTPASGPNTGELFF
>-|TRBV28
CASSYSGAVGELFF
>few|TRBV20-1
CSARGRHSYEQYF
>many|TRBV7-9
CASSLANPESPHTQYF
>-|TRBV12-3/TRBV12-4
CASSPGTGGENEQFF
>-|TRBV15
CATGQGGANREAFF
>few|TRBV7-9
CASSHSLGLAGEGRETQYF
>few|TRBV13
CASSLGGGDNEQFF
>few|TRBV14
CASSQARYTGELFF
>few|TRBV2
CASSEGTVEAFF
>few|TRBV15
CATSRDRLHSGGEQYF
>few|TRBV7-9
CASSLEGGRTEAFF
>few|TRBV12-3/TRBV12-4
CASSPRQGPSNTGANVLTF
>few|TRBV5-1
CASSLVSSGANVLTF
>-|TRBV12-3/TRBV12-4
CASSEIVTENTEAFF
>-|TRBV13
CASSWSGAGRNTEAFF
>many|TRBV12-3/TRBV12-4
CASSSNGELFF
>few|TRBV14
CASSHVILGEQFF
>-|TRBV3-1
CASSPRTDDPNYGYTF
>-|TRBV7-2
CASSLGLLAGQETQYF
>-|TRBV4-1
CASSQDLPGNNEQFF
>-|TRBV2
CASSGRFTEAFF
>-|TRBV7-8
CASSLLVHRTAYNEQFF
>many|TRBV7-9
CASSFSGTYNEQFF
>few|TRBV3-1
CASSQVLYGEQFF
>-|TRBV24-1
CATSPGGWHEQFF
>few|TRBV5-1
CASSLPLAGVTDTQYF
>few|TRBV7-9
CASYRTSANEQFF
>many|TRBV2
CADRDRINEQFF
>-|TRBV7-9
CASSFPQAAGTTDTQYF
>-|TRBV11-2
CASSLQNEQYF
>few|TRBV12-3/TRBV12-4
CASTPSRGRGETQYF
>few|TRBV5-6
CASSFQSSYNEQFF
>-|TRBV28
CASSFVAGGNQPQHF
>-|TRBV5-6
CASSLGKSYEQYF
>many|TRBV20-1
CSANEREGGTDTQYF
>-|TRBV7-9
CASSSPGHKTGELFF
>many|TRBV9
CASSVAGAGAYNEQFF
>few|TRBV4-2
CASSQGTSGGPTQYF
>many|TRBV5-1
CASSLGRGPNTEAFF
>-|TRBV4-1
CASSQAPGGVTQYF
>-|TRBV28
CASRMTVSNQPQHF